A single T cell receptor beta chain is shown here with its context. The antigen remains undetermined. Some clones are missing from TCRdb's copy, which holds only in-frame ones; the method was immunoSEQ multiplex PCR. The table includes 180,000 or so clones, around 90% detected once. Germline lookup yields CDR1 ENHRY and CDR2 SYGVKD. The CDR3 has 12 residues. Deletions cut 7 bases from V and 1 base from J, with 5 bases between. This sample stems from a study of T cell responses to AZD1222 COVID-19 vaccine. Whole-study findings and limits: Two doses of AZD1222 preceded a rise in Spike-specific TCR breadth and depth. Clonal diversity was possibly underestimated, and white British individuals and females predominated among donors.

The material sequenced was peripheral blood, taken 28 days after the second AZD1222 dose. The chain has TRBV10-3 and TRBJ2-1; D is ambiguous. The sequence derives from an adult who received the AZD1222 COVID-19 vaccine. CDR3 sequence reads: CAIKSSYNEQFF. DNA for the CDR3: TGTGCCATCAAGAGTTCCTACAATGAGCAGTTCTTC.